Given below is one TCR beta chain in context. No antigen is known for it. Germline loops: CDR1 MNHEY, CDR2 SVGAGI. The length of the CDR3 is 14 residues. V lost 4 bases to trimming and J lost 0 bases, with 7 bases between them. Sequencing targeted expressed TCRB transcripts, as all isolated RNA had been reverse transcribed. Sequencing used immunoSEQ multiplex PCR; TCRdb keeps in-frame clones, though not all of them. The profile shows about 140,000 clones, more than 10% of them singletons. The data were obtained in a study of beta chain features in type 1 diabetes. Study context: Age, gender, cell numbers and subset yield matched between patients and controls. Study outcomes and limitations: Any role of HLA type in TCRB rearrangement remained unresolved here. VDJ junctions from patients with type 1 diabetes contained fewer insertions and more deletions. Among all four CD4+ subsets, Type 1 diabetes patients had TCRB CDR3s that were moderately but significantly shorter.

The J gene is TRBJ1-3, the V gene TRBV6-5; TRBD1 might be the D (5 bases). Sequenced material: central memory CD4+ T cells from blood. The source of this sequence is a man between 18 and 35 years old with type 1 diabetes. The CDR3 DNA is TGTGCCAGCAGTTTGACAGACTCTGGAAACACCATATATTTT. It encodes CASSLTDSGNTIYF.